The 11 T cell receptor beta chains presented below share a single source sample, sequenced in a study of blood T cell repertoires in COVID-19. The table came from immunoSEQ multiplex PCR; TCRdb's copy has only in-frame clones and leaves some out. The table lists 220,000 or so clones, approximately 86% of them singletons, with 3.6% in the top ten. Sequences were obtained from peripheral blood. The receptors were gathered from a woman older than 75 with acute or convalescent COVID-19.

The chain combines TRBV9 with TRBJ1-5; TRBD1 aligns across 9 bases. J was trimmed by 5 bases and V by 4 bases; bases with no gene match: 7. Germline-derived CDR1 and CDR2 are SGDLS and YYNGEE. This CDR3 has 15 amino acids. CDR3: CASSSRQGVDQPQHF. Written as DNA, the CDR3 is TGTGCCAGCAGCTCCCGACAGGGGGTCGATCAGCCCCAGCATTTT. Variable domain in full (rest from reference TRBV9 and TRBJ1-5): DSGVTQTPKHLITATGQRVTLRCSPRSGDLSVYWYQQSLDQGLQFLIQYYNGEERAKGNILERFSAQQFPDLHSELNLSSLELGDSALYFCASSSRQGVDQPQHFGDGTRLSIL.

The chain carries TRBV6-5 and TRBJ1-2; D is ambiguous. Germline CDR1 and CDR2: MNHEY and SVGAGI. Trimming left V 2 bases short and J 4 bases short, with 14 bases between. The CDR3 runs to 15 residues. The CDR3 here is CASSYLNFPSYGYTF. The CDR3 DNA is TGTGCCAGCAGTTACCTTAATTTTCCTTCCTATGGCTACACCTTC.

The chain carries TRBV18 and TRBJ2-7; 7 bases are shared with TRBD2. J lost 4 bases, V lost 6 bases, and 12 bases had no gene match. The CDR3 has 15 amino acids. Germline V gene data show CDR1 as KGHSH and CDR2 as LQKENI. DNA of the CDR3: TGTGCCAGCTCCCCAGCGACTAGCAGAGATTACGAGCAGTACTTC. Encoded protein: CASSPATSRDYEQYF. Full variable domain (missing parts from reference TRBV18 and TRBJ2-7): NAGVMQNPRHLVRRRGQEARLRCSPMKGHSHVYWYRQLPEEGLKFMVYLQKENIIDESGMPKERFSAEFPKEGPSILRIQQVVRGDSAAYFCASSPATSRDYEQYFGPGTRLTVT.

This rearrangement joins TRBV10-3 to TRBJ2-3; 11 bases fit TRBD2. The V gene end was trimmed by 5 bases and the J gene end by 3 bases; junction bases not matched to a gene: 10. Looked up from germline, CDR1 is ENHRY and CDR2 is SYGVKD. The length of the CDR3 is 17 residues. The CDR3 loop reads CAISRGDLAGGTDTQYF. The CDR3 bases are TGTGCCATCAGTAGGGGCGATCTAGCGGGGGGAACAGATACGCAGTATTTT.

This chain joins TRBV7-8 and TRBJ2-1; possible D gene TRBD2, 7 bases. Trimming left V 4 bases short and J 9 bases short, with 13 bases between. Germline lookup yields CDR1 SGHVS and CDR2 FQNEAQ. The CDR3 has 13 residues. Written as DNA, the CDR3 is TGTGCCAGCAGCTACGGGGAGGGGGGTGAGCAGTTCTTC. This translates into CASSYGEGGEQFF.

V usage is TRBV5-6 and J usage is TRBJ2-5, with D tentatively TRBD2 (6 bases). This CDR3 contains 14 residues. Germline V lookup: CDR1 SGHDT, CDR2 YYEEEE. The V end lost 0 bases, the J end lost 0 bases, and 6 bases lay between the germline ends. This CDR3 reads CASSLGLDQETQYF. The CDR3 DNA sequence: TGTGCCAGCAGCTTGGGACTAGACCAAGAGACCCAGTACTTC.

The chain joins TRBV3-1 (or the pseudogene TRBV3-2) to TRBJ1-1, with D possibly matching TRBD1 (5 bases). CDR3 size: 17 residues. V lost 2 bases to trimming and J lost 1 base, with 17 bases between them. Germline lookup yields CDR1 LGHDT and CDR2 YNNKEL (reference sequence). CDR3 protein: CASSQQIDSAWNTEAFF. The CDR3 DNA is TGTGCCAGCAGCCAACAAATCGACAGCGCGTGGAACACTGAAGCTTTCTTT.

The chain's CDR3 is CAWRGGTGGSTDTQYF. CDR3 bases: TGTGCCTGGAGAGGGGGGACAGGGGGGAGCACAGATACGCAGTATTTT. The chain recombines TRBV30 with TRBJ2-3; 11 nucleotides align to TRBD1. The CDR3 runs to 16 residues. V gave up 3 bases and J gave up 0 bases; unmatched junction bases: 5. Germline CDR1 is GTSNPN and CDR2 is SVGIG (reference sequence).

This clone was counted only a few times. The chain recombines TRBV9 with TRBJ2-5; 14 positions agree with TRBD2. CDR3 length: 17 residues. CDR1 is SGDLS and CDR2 is YYNGEE in the germline V gene. Trimming at V came to 4 bases and at J to 4 bases, leaving 9 bases not matched to a gene. The CDR3 DNA is TGTGCCAGCAGCCCGAGGACTAGCGGGGGGTTTGTAGAGACCCAGTACTTC. Translating gives CASSPRTSGGFVETQYF.

There are a few counts of this clone. This chain connects TRBV3-1 (or the pseudogene TRBV3-2) to TRBJ1-2; no clear D gene. The CDR3 runs 16 residues. The V gene's germline CDR1 is LGHDT and CDR2 YNNKEL (reference sequence). V gave up 2 bases and J gave up 0 bases, with 13 bases separating them. Here the CDR3 reads CASSQYTRTSNYGYTF. The CDR3 bases are TGTGCCAGCAGCCAATATACACGAACCTCTAACTATGGCTACACCTTC.

A remark on this clone: At one of its ends the junction is not consistent with the germline gene, which may arise from a read error. The chain is built from TRBV7-9 and TRBJ1-5, with 9 bases matching TRBD1. Germline values: CDR1 SEHNR, CDR2 FQNEAQ (reference sequence). The CDR3 has 15 amino acids. The CDR3 here is CASSVAGTGNEPQHF. CDR3 DNA sequence: TGTGCCAGCAGCGTAGCCGGGACAGGGAACGAGCCCCAGCATTTT.